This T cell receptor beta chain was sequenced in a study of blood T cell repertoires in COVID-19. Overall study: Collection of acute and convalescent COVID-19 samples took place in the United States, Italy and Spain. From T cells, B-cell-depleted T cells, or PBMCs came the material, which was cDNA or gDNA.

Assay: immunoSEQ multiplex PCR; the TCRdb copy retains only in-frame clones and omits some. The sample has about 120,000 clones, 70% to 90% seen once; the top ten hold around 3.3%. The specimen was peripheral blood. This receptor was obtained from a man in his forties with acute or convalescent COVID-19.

The CDR3 nucleotides are TGCGCCAGCCGGACAGGGGATTTGAACACTGAAGCTTTCTTT. It encodes CASRTGDLNTEAFF. The chain couples TRBV5-1 to TRBJ1-1; TRBD1 aligns across 9 bases. The junction had 4 bases not matched to a gene; V was cut back by 7 bases and J by 0 bases. The germline V gene has CDR1 SGHRS and CDR2 YFSETQ. The CDR3 totals 14 residues.